This TCR beta chain came from a study of post-analysis software for immune sequencing data. Study-wide context: There were relapsing-remitting, secondary progressive and progressive-relapsing multiple sclerosis among the disease courses included.

Included in the TCR beta cDNA libraries were unique molecular identifiers. Each CDR3 protein gets one entry after TCRdb re-called the PCR reads with MiXCR. Of roughly 730,000 distinct CDR3 sequences in the sample, about 32% are singletons; the top ten hold 0.56%. Study results and caveats: Elevated frequency relative to controls characterized roughly five TRBV segments in patients, TRBV5-6, TRBV5-1 and TRBV20-1 among them. F measure clustering grouped samples strongly by preparation batch.

The CDR3 runs to 13 residues. Trimming took 6 bases from V and 0 from J; bases not matched to a gene: 4. Germline-derived CDR1 and CDR2 are SQVTM and ANQGSEA. This clonotype was counted between two and nine times. The antigen is unknown. Sequenced material: blood. The chain has TRBV29-1 and TRBJ1-1; TRBD1 aligns across 7 bases. This clonotype was sampled from a girl aged 5 to 17 with multiple sclerosis. As DNA, the CDR3 is TGCAGCGTATACAGGGGTATGAACACTGAAGCTTTCTTT. The encoded protein is CSVYRGMNTEAFF.